The 32 T cell receptor beta chains below all came from one sample that was sequenced in a study of response to subunit inactivated influenza vaccine. TCRdb itself ran the RT-PCR reads through MiXCR, one entry per CDR3 protein. The sample carries roughly 500,000 distinct CDR3 sequences, less than 30% recorded once. The source was CD4+ T cells sorted from PBMCs, collected roughly 5 days after vaccination. All receptors come from a man aged 50 to 59 who received an inactivated influenza vaccine.

This clonotype was counted many times. The rearrangement joins TRBV15 to TRBJ2-7; D is ambiguous. V lost 1 base and J lost 0, with 7 bases in between. The CDR3 consists of 14 residues. CDR1 is LNHNV, CDR2 YYDKDF, per germline (reference sequence). CDR3 nucleotide sequence: TGTGCCACCAGCAGAGGTGGCAGCTCCTACGAGCAGTACTTC. As protein: CATSRGGSSYEQYF.

The rearrangement joins TRBV6-2 or TRBV6-3 to TRBJ2-5, with 11 bases identical to TRBD2. The length of the CDR3 is 14 residues. The V segment lost 6 bases and the J segment 5 bases; nucleotides outside the gene matches: 5. Germline V gene sequence: CDR1 MNHEY, CDR2 SVGEGT. The CDR3 sequence is CASSRLAGTETQYF. Written as DNA, the CDR3 is TGTGCCAGCAGCCGACTAGCGGGGACTGAGACCCAGTACTTC.

The V call is TRBV5-5, the J call TRBJ1-2; a weak D match, TRBD1 (6 bases). The CDR3 sequence is 15 residues long. Germline CDR1 reads SGHKS; CDR2 reads YYEKEE (reference sequence). Trimming stripped 4 bases from V and 2 bases from J, with 15 bases between. In nucleotides, the CDR3 is TGTGCCAGCAGCCCATTCAACAGGGACAACTATGGCTACACCTTC. This codes for CASSPFNRDNYGYTF.

The V gene is TRBV5-1, the J gene TRBJ1-1; 7 nucleotides match TRBD1. CDR1 is SGHRS and CDR2 is YFSETQ in the germline V gene. The CDR3 sequence is 14 residues long. The junction had 4 bases not matched to a gene; V was cut back by 3 bases and J by 2 bases. In DNA form, the CDR3 reads TGCGCCAGCAGCTCGGGGGACAGAAACACTGAAGCTTTCTTT. It translates to CASSSGDRNTEAFF. Variable domain in full (rest from reference TRBV5-1 and TRBJ1-1): KAGVTQTPRYLIKTRGQQVTLSCSPISGHRSVSWYQQTPGQGLQFLFEYFSETQRNKGNFPGRFSGRQFSNSRSEMNVSTLELGDSALYLCASSSGDRNTEAFFGQGTRLTVV.

CDR3 nucleotides: TGTGCCAGCAGCCCCGCTAATGAGCAGTTCTTC. Translating gives CASSPANEQFF. The V call is TRBV7-9, the J call TRBJ2-1; D is undetermined. The germline CDR1 and CDR2 sequences are SEHNR and FQNEAQ (reference sequence). This CDR3 contains 11 residues. The germline V and J ends were trimmed by 5 bases and 7 bases, with 6 bases remaining between them. Filled out from reference TRBV7-9 and TRBJ2-1, the complete variable domain reads DTGVSQNPRHKITKRGQNVTFRCDPISEHNRLYWYRQTLGQGPEFLTYFQNEAQLEKSRLLSDRFSAERPKGSFSTLEIQRTEQGDSAMYLCASSPANEQFFGPGTRLTVL.

The chain has TRBV20-1 and TRBJ2-7; 9 nucleotides align to TRBD2. CDR3 length: 16 amino acids. Trimming at V came to 1 base and at J to 2 bases, leaving 9 bases not matched to a gene. Germline V gene sequence: CDR1 DFQATT, CDR2 SNEGSKA (reference sequence). The CDR3 nucleotides are TGCAGTGCTAGAGTCGGGGCTAGCGGGACGACCTACGAGCAGTACTTC. Translated: CSARVGASGTTYEQYF.

This clonotype was observed a handful of times. This chain links TRBV9 with TRBJ2-3; D remains unclear. This CDR3 is built from 16 residues. Trimming took off 0 bases at V and 0 bases at J, with 11 bases between the two ends. CDR1 and CDR2 from the germline V gene are SGDLS and YYNGEE. In DNA form, the CDR3 reads TGTGCCAGCAGCGTAGTGGGCGGCTCTAGCACAGATACGCAGTATTTT. The encoded protein is CASSVVGGSSTDTQYF.

This clonotype was picked up a small number of times. The chain links TRBV7-9 to TRBJ1-4; D is perhaps TRBD1 (6 bases). The ends were cut back, 4 bases at V and 7 bases at J, with 19 bases in the middle. This CDR3 spans 16 amino acids. Looked up from germline, CDR1 is SEHNR and CDR2 is FQNEAQ (reference sequence). The CDR3 sequence is CASSSSIGGKVEKLFF. CDR3 nucleotides: TGTGCCAGCAGCTCATCAATCGGGGGCAAGGTTGAAAAACTGTTTTTT.

This clonotype was detected many times. The V call is TRBV29-1, the J call TRBJ2-7; D is unclear. The CDR3 spans 12 residues. In germline, CDR1 is SQVTM, CDR2 ANQGSEA. The V end was cut by 2 bases, the J end by 5 bases, with 10 bases between. The CDR3 protein is CSVEFSSHEQYF. The CDR3, as DNA: TGCAGCGTTGAATTCAGCAGCCACGAGCAGTACTTC.

This clonotype was seen a handful of times. The rearrangement links TRBV20-1 to TRBJ2-1; TRBD2 matches 7 bases. The CDR3 spans 15 residues. V shed 2 bases and J 10 bases; nucleotides not matched to a gene: 14. CDR1 is DFQATT and CDR2 is SNEGSKA in the germline V gene (reference sequence). The CDR3 bases are TGCAGTGCTAGAAATCTAGCGGTCCTGACCCCCGAGCAGTTCTTC. It encodes CSARNLAVLTPEQFF.

This clonotype was detected once. The DNA for the CDR3 is TGTGCCAGCAGCTTAGTCTTTGGATTAGGGACAGGGAGCACAGATACGCAGTATTTT. Amino acids: CASSLVFGLGTGSTDTQYF. The genes are TRBV11-2 and TRBJ2-3; 9 bases line up with TRBD1. Germline trimming cut 1 base from V and 0 bases from J; bases unmatched to any gene: 11. The CDR3 runs to 19 residues. Germline assignment: CDR1 SGHAT and CDR2 FQNNGV.

The chain recombines TRBV20-1 with TRBJ2-7; TRBD2 aligns across 9 bases. The CDR3 extends over 13 amino acids. Trimming removed 4 bases from V and 5 bases from J; junction bases left unmatched: 6. In germline, CDR1 is DFQATT, CDR2 SNEGSKA (reference sequence). The CDR3 nucleotides read TGCAGTGCTAATAGCGGGAGCCCAAACGAGCAGTACTTC. Protein product: CSANSGSPNEQYF.

This clonotype was detected ten times or more. The chain is built from TRBV5-1 and TRBJ2-3; 13 bases fit TRBD2. CDR1 and CDR2 from the germline V gene are SGHRS and YFSETQ. This CDR3 is 16 amino acids long. J lost 2 bases, V lost 5 bases, and 5 bases had no gene match. The CDR3 spells CASRTGTSGDTDTQYF. The CDR3 nucleotides are TGCGCCAGCAGAACCGGGACTAGCGGGGACACAGATACGCAGTATTTT.

The table lists this clonotype with many counts. The chain employs TRBV29-1 and TRBJ2-7, with D perhaps matching TRBD2 (6 bases). Trimming pared 2 bases from V and 1 base from J, leaving 12 bases between. Germline loops: CDR1 SQVTM, CDR2 ANQGSEA. CDR3 length: 14 amino acids. CDR3 amino acids: CSVELYGGSYEQYF. The CDR3 region has the DNA TGCAGCGTTGAATTATACGGGGGTTCCTACGAGCAGTACTTC.

V is TRBV9 and J is TRBJ2-5; possible D gene TRBD1, 5 bases. CDR1 is SGDLS, CDR2 YYNGEE, per germline. The CDR3 extends over 14 amino acids. V lost 0 bases and J lost 7, with 13 bases in between. CDR3 coding DNA: TGTGCCAGCAGCGTAGATGGCAGGGTCGGGACCCAGTACTTC. Encoded protein: CASSVDGRVGTQYF.

The chain links TRBV4-2 to TRBJ2-4, with D hard to call. This CDR3 has 16 amino acids. V was clipped by 0 bases and J by 0 bases, with 9 bases between them. Germline CDR1 reads LGHNA; CDR2 reads YNFKEQ. Here the CDR3 reads CASSQEQTVAKNIQYF. The DNA for the CDR3 is TGTGCCAGCAGCCAAGAACAGACCGTAGCCAAAAACATTCAGTACTTC.

This clonotype was seen only a few times. The gene calls are TRBV12-3 or TRBV12-4 and TRBJ2-5, with a tentative D call TRBD2 (5 bases). V gave up 6 bases and J gave up 9 bases, with 11 bases separating them. The CDR3 length is 11 residues. The DNA of the CDR3 is TGTGCCAGCAGGTTGTCGGAGGCCCAGTACTTC. This sequence encodes CASRLSEAQYF.

The V call is TRBV6-5, the J call TRBJ1-2; D not resolved. V gave up 10 bases and J gave up 2 bases, with 8 bases separating them. Per germline, CDR1 MNHEY and CDR2 SVGAGI. CDR3 length: 11 amino acids. The CDR3: CATYGNYGYTF. For the CDR3, the DNA is TGTGCCACGTACGGGAACTATGGCTACACCTTC.

The V and J genes are TRBV6-5 and TRBJ2-5; D may be TRBD1 (5 bases). The V end lost 2 bases, the J end lost 4 bases, and 14 bases lay between the germline ends. Germline-derived CDR1 and CDR2 are MNHEY and SVGAGI. The CDR3 runs to 15 residues. The CDR3, as DNA: TGTGCCAGCAGTTACCCCTCCCAGGGTGGAGAGACCCAGTACTTC. This translates into CASSYPSQGGETQYF.

The genes are TRBV20-1 and TRBJ1-1; D is undetermined. Germline assignment: CDR1 DFQATT and CDR2 SNEGSKA (reference sequence). Between the trimmed V and J ends, which lost 1 base and 0 bases, there was a span of 12 bases. This CDR3 has 15 amino acids. Written as DNA, the CDR3 is TGCAGTGCTAGAGGTAACAGAGGCATGAACACTGAAGCTTTCTTT. Translating it yields CSARGNRGMNTEAFF.

This clonotype has only a few counts. The chain joins TRBV29-1 to TRBJ1-5; 7 bases map to TRBD1. The germline V gene encodes CDR1 SQVTM and CDR2 ANQGSEA. V was pared by 4 bases and J by 5 bases, with 5 bases of the junction left unmatched. This CDR3 comprises 13 residues. CDR3 coding DNA: TGCAGCGTTGGGACAGGTCGTGATCAGCCCCAGCATTTT. It encodes CSVGTGRDQPQHF.

V usage is TRBV5-1 and J usage is TRBJ1-6; TRBD1 might be the D (5 bases). Germline CDR1 and CDR2: SGHRS and YFSETQ. This CDR3 region has 16 residues. Between the trimmed V and J ends, which lost 4 bases and 6 bases, there was a span of 17 bases. CDR3 nucleotides: TGCGCCAGCAGCGGTGTCTCACAGGCGTCTAATTCACCCCTCCACTTT. It yields the protein CASSGVSQASNSPLHF.

This chain links TRBV11-2 with TRBJ2-6; D is ambiguous. The CDR3 has 15 residues. Between the trimmed V and J ends, which lost 3 bases and 0 bases, there was a span of 6 bases. Germline CDR1 is SGHAT and CDR2 is FQNNGV. CDR3 sequence: CASSFANSGANVLTF. The CDR3 nucleotides are TGTGCCAGCAGCTTTGCCAACTCTGGGGCCAACGTCCTGACTTTC.

The chain joins TRBV12-3 or TRBV12-4 to TRBJ1-1, with D perhaps matching TRBD1 (6 bases). The V gene lost 2 bases and the J gene lost 4 bases, with 14 bases spanning the gap. The CDR3 extends over 15 amino acids. CDR3 coding DNA: TGTGCCAGCAGTTTATCCCATACAGGGCCCACTGAAGCTTTCTTT. Protein product: CASSLSHTGPTEAFF.

The chain recombines TRBV5-5 with TRBJ2-5, with D maybe TRBD1 (5 bases). This CDR3 comprises 13 residues. The V end was cut by 0 bases, the J end by 12 bases, with 15 bases between. The germline V gene has CDR1 SGHKS and CDR2 YYEKEE (reference sequence). For the CDR3, the DNA is TGTGCCAGCAGCTTGGTGGCAGCGACAGATGAGTACTTC. Its translation: CASSLVAATDEYF.

The chain has TRBV20-1 and TRBJ2-7; 8 bases match TRBD2. The CDR3 is made up of 15 amino acids. Germline V gene lookup returns CDR1 DFQATT and CDR2 SNEGSKA (reference sequence). The ends lost 1 base at V and 4 bases at J; junction bases unmatched: 9. The CDR3 DNA follows: TGCAGTGCTAGAGTGGCGGGGGGACCAAAATACGAGCAGTACTTC. The encoded protein is CSARVAGGPKYEQYF.

V usage is TRBV7-2 and J usage is TRBJ2-7; 7 nucleotides agree with TRBD2. Per germline, CDR1 SGHTA and CDR2 FQGNSA. This CDR3 region has 15 residues. J was trimmed by 6 bases and V by 4 bases; bases with no gene match: 12. The CDR3 DNA is TGTGCCAGCAGCTCCTCCCCGGGGGGAGTATTCGAGCAGTACTTC. Its translation: CASSSSPGGVFEQYF.

The chain combines TRBV5-1 with TRBJ1-1; D may be TRBD1 (6 bases). The CDR3 is made up of 16 amino acids. V dropped 4 bases and J dropped 0 bases, with 16 bases sitting between them. CDR1 and CDR2 (germline): SGHRS, YFSETQ. As DNA, the CDR3 is TGCGCCAGCAGCACAGGGCCCCCTGTGGTGAACACTGAAGCTTTCTTT. Residues: CASSTGPPVVNTEAFF.

The chain is built from TRBV10-3 and TRBJ2-3; tentatively, D is TRBD2 (6 bases). Germline-derived CDR1 and CDR2 are ENHRY and SYGVKD. This CDR3 comprises 15 residues. With 6 bases removed from V and 0 bases from J, the gap between germline ends came to 13 bases. The CDR3: CAIRRDGTSTDTQYF. CDR3 nucleotide sequence: TGTGCCATCAGGCGGGACGGCACTAGCACAGATACGCAGTATTTT.

This clonotype occurred a few times. The chain has TRBV27 and TRBJ1-2, with a tentative D call TRBD1 (6 bases). CDR1 MNHEY and CDR2 SMNVEV come from the germline V gene (reference sequence). V was cut by 10 bases and J by 4 bases, with 19 bases left in between. The CDR3 extends over 14 amino acids. CDR3 DNA: TGTGCCACCTCTCCCCAGGGGAGGATCTATGGCTACACCTTC. Translated, it gives CATSPQGRIYGYTF.

The table lists this clonotype with a few counts. This chain connects TRBV6-2 or TRBV6-3 to TRBJ2-2, with 7 bases aligning to TRBD2. The CDR3 length is 18 residues. Germline V gene data show CDR1 as MNHEY and CDR2 as SVGEGT. The V segment lost 10 bases and the J segment 0 bases; nucleotides outside the gene matches: 17. The CDR3: CATSVAWRGNANTGELFF. CDR3 DNA sequence: TGTGCCACCTCCGTGGCATGGCGGGGGAACGCGAACACCGGGGAGCTGTTTTTT.

The chain uses TRBV28 and TRBJ2-3, with TRBD1 identical over 7 bases. Unmatched junction bases numbered 5, after V lost 5 bases and J lost 0 bases. This CDR3 is 15 amino acids long. CDR1 and CDR2 (germline): MDHEN, SYDVKM. The CDR3 loop is CASSVGQPSTDTQYF. Here the CDR3 DNA reads TGTGCCAGCAGTGTGGGACAGCCAAGCACAGATACGCAGTATTTT.